This TCR beta chain was sequenced for a study of shared clonotypes between healthy human individuals. Study-wide results and limits: Relative to clonotypes present in all four donors, those not shared had lower generation probabilities.

There are a few counts of this clone. The antigen remains undetermined. The protocol was immunoSEQ multiplex PCR, while the TCRdb copy is restricted to in-frame clones and leaves out a portion. The data show about 980,000 clones, with less than 85% seen just once and approximately 1.5% held by the top ten. The CDR3 contains 13 residues. The V gene's germline CDR1 is SGHAT and CDR2 FQNNGV. Trimming stripped 1 base from V and 3 bases from J, with 7 bases between. The sequence derives from a man younger than 35 in good health. The chain recombines TRBV11-2 with TRBJ2-7; D uncertain. Sequencing was carried out using memory CD4+ T cells sorted from blood. Subset noted: CD45RA-negative fraction. In DNA form, the CDR3 reads TGTGCCAGCAGCTTAGTCACCAGCTACGAGCAGTACTTC. Translated, it gives CASSLVTSYEQYF.